This is a list of T cell receptor beta chains from one sample in a study of T cell changes during pregnancy in multiple sclerosis. The assay was immunoSEQ multiplex PCR, and TCRdb's table has in-frame clones only and misses some. The sample gives about 34,000 clones, 90% of which show up once; around 13% is in the top ten. The sample was CD8+ T cells from peripheral blood mononuclear cells, taken in the first trimester of pregnancy. The source of these receptors is a female donor with multiple sclerosis, enrolled in a pregnancy study. Both conserved end residues are trimmed from each CDR3. D genes are given only for firm matches.

NA,TRBJ2-5,TRBV13,ASSPGLTGPLAGEAQY
TRBD1,TRBJ2-3,TRBV16,ASSQFLGQGSTDTQY
NA,TRBJ2-1,TRBV27,ASSLWRDSRNEQF
NA,TRBJ1-4,TRBV27,ASSSRANRATNEKLF
TRBD2,TRBJ2-3,TRBV7-8,ASSGTRGDTQY
TRBD2,TRBJ2-7,TRBV5-6,ASSLIAGTSGYEQY
NA,TRBJ1-5,TRBV5-1,ASSLGGGSNQPQH
NA,TRBJ2-7,TRBV28,ASSFGTGISYEQY
NA,TRBJ1-2,TRBV28,ASSLYTEGYGYT
NA,TRBJ2-5,TRBV27,ASSFRIGAETQY
TRBD1,TRBJ1-5,TRBV4-2,ASSQIGGGSGNQPQH
NA,TRBJ2-1,TRBV7-9,ASSRGRHEQF
NA,TRBJ2-7,TRBV4-2,ASSPLAGKYEQY
TRBD1,TRBJ1-2,TRBV5-4,ASSSRTGLYGYT
NA,TRBJ2-3,TRBV7-8,ASSLSGPLGVDTQY
NA,TRBJ1-3,TRBV6-5,ASSYLTAGNTIY
TRBD2,TRBJ2-3,TRBV11-3,ASSWGLAGGPDTQY
NA,TRBJ1-2,TRBV13,ASSPGDTDYGYT
NA,TRBJ2-2,TRBV6-5,ASSSPGQRPTGELF
TRBD2,TRBJ2-2,TRBV19,ASSIAGGGTGELF
TRBD2,TRBJ2-7,TRBV9,ASSPTSDHYEQY
NA,TRBJ1-2,TRBV28,ASSFFREDGYT
TRBD1,TRBJ1-2,TRBV6-1,ASSEDAGQGYGYT
NA,TRBJ2-6,TRBV6-1,ASSGGPLLLSGANVLT
TRBD1,TRBJ2-5,TRBV7-9,ASSRSPGQQETQY
NA,TRBJ2-5,TRBV18,ASSPRTEVYQETQY
NA,TRBJ2-7,TRBV6-5,ASSGQNSYEQY
NA,TRBJ2-5,TRBV28,ASSSDTPEGTQY
TRBD2,TRBJ2-3,TRBV6-1,ASSEEAGGPPTDTQY
NA,TRBJ2-3,TRBV11-2,ASSLVAGALDTQY
TRBD2,TRBJ2-3,TRBV4-1,ASSQDPGLETDTQY
TRBD1,TRBJ2-7,TRBV5-6,ASSLRGQGLHEQY
NA,TRBJ2-7,TRBV5-1,ASSLARAYEQY
TRBD2,TRBJ2-1,TRBV18,ASSPWREPSNEQF
TRBD1,TRBJ1-5,TRBV27,ASSSTGTGANQPQH
NA,TRBJ2-1,TRBV28,ASSTILGGSDEQF
NA,TRBJ2-7,TRBV5-4,ASSLTGYEQY
TRBD2,TRBJ2-1,TRBV14,ASSRLVLSGSSYNEQF
NA,TRBJ1-2,TRBV4-1,ASSQRSGAYYGYT
NA,TRBJ2-5,TRBV5-6,ASSLGLSKETQY
TRBD1,TRBJ2-1,TRBV28,ASRLGQGYTQRF
NA,TRBJ1-2,TRBV6-4,ASSERWGDNYGYT
NA,TRBJ2-1,TRBV10-3,AISELGGGYNEQF
TRBD1,TRBJ2-7,TRBV5-4,ASSIQGAHEQY
TRBD2,TRBJ2-7,TRBV13,ASSSGLGGDPPYEQY
TRBD1,TRBJ2-7,TRBV10-3,AISSPGQRYEQY
TRBD2,TRBJ2-4,TRBV28,ASSYLAGGGLAKNIQY
NA,TRBJ1-1,TRBV25-1,ASSPPGGTEAF
TRBD2,TRBJ2-7,TRBV6-5,ASSPWTSGRGEQY
NA,TRBJ1-1,TRBV19,ASSIGGVTEAF
NA,TRBJ1-5,TRBV4-1,ASSQGTLNQPQH
TRBD1,TRBJ2-7,TRBV19,ATNQGDSTYEQY
NA,TRBJ2-5,TRBV5-6,ASSLSPRGEETQY
NA,TRBJ1-2,TRBV7-9,ASSLDSVRNYGYT
TRBD2,TRBJ2-7,TRBV27,ASSFERGYEQY
NA,TRBJ2-7,TRBV7-9,ASSLSEAYEQY
TRBD2,TRBJ2-3,TRBV7-2,ASSFYPSGVKWGTDTQY